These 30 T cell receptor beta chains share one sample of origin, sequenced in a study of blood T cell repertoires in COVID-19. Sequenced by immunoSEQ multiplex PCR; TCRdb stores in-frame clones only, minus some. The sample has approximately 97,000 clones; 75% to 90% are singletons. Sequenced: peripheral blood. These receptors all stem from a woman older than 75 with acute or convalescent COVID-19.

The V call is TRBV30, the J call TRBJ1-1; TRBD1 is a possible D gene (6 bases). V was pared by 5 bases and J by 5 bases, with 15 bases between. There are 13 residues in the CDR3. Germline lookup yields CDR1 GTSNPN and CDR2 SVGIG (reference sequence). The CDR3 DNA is TGTGCCTGGGGGACAAACCTTCGGACTGAAGCTTTCTTT. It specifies CAWGTNLRTEAFF.

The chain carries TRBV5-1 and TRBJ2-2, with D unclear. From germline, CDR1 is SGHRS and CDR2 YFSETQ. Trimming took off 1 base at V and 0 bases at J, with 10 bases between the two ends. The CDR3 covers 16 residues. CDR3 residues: CASSLYVTANTGELFF. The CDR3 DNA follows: TGCGCCAGCAGCTTGTATGTAACAGCGAACACCGGGGAGCTGTTTTTT.

The CDR3 reads CASSMRTGWNEQYF. The CDR3 DNA reads as TGTGCCAGTAGTATGCGGACAGGGTGGAACGAGCAGTACTTC. V usage is TRBV19 and J usage is TRBJ2-7, with 8 positions matching TRBD1. CDR1 is LNHDA and CDR2 is SQIVND in the germline V gene (reference sequence). This CDR3 contains 14 residues. The V segment lost 3 bases and the J segment 5 bases; nucleotides outside the gene matches: 6. Together with reference TRBV19 and TRBJ2-7, the CDR3 gives the full variable domain: DGGITQSPKYLFRKEGQNVTLSCEQNLNHDAMYWYRQDPGQGLRLIYYSQIVNDFQKGDIAEGYSVSREKKESFPLTVTSAQKNPTAFYLCASSMRTGWNEQYFGPGTRLTVT.

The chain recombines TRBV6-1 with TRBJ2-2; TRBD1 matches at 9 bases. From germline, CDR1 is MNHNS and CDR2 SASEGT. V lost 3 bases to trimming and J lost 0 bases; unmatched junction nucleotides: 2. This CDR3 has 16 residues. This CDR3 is CASSDTGGANTGELFF. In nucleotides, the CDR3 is TGTGCCAGCAGTGACACAGGGGGCGCGAACACCGGGGAGCTGTTTTTT.

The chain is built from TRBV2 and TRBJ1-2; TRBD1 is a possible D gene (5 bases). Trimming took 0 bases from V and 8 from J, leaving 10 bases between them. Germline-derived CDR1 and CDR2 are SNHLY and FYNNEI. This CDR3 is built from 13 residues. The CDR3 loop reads CASSEAQGRGYTF. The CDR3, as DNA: TGTGCCAGCAGTGAAGCCCAGGGTCGGGGCTACACCTTC.

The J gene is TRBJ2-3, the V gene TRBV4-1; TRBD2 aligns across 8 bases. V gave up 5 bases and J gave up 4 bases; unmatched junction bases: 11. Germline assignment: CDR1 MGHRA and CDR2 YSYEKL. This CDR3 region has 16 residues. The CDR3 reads CASSSRGGLRADTQYF. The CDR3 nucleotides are TGCGCCAGCAGCTCTCGGGGGGGCCTACGCGCAGATACGCAGTATTTT.

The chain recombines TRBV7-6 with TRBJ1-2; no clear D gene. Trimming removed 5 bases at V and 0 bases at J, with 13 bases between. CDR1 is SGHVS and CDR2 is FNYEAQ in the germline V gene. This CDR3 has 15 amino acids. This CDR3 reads CASSPGSSTNYGYTF. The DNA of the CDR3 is TGTGCCAGCAGCCCTGGGAGTTCAACTAACTATGGCTACACCTTC. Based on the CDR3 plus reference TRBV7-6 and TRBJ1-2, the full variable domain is GAGVSQSPRYKVTKRGQDVALRCDPISGHVSLYWYRQALGQGPEFLTYFNYEAQQDKSGLPNDRFSAERPEGSISTLTIQRTEQRDSAMYRCASSPGSSTNYGYTFGSGTRLTVV.

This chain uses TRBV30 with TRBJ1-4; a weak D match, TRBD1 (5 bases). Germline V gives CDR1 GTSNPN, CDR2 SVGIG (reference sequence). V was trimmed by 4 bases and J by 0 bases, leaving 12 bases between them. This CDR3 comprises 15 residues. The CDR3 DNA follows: TGTGCCTGGAACCAGGGACTTGCAACTAATGAAAAACTGTTTTTT. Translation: CAWNQGLATNEKLFF. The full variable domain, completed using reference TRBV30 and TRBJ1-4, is SQTIHQWPATLVQPVGSPLSLECTVEGTSNPNLYWYRQAAGRGLQLLFYSVGIGQISSEVPQNLSASRPQDRQFILSSKKLLLSDSGFYLCAWNQGLATNEKLFFGSGTQLSVL.

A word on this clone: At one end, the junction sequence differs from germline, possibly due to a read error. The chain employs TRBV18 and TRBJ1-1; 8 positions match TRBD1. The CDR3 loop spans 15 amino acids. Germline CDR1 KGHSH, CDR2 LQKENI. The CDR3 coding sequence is TGTGCCAGCTCACCCAAGACAGGGGAGAACGCTGAAGCTTTCTTT. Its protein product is CASSPKTGENAEAFF.

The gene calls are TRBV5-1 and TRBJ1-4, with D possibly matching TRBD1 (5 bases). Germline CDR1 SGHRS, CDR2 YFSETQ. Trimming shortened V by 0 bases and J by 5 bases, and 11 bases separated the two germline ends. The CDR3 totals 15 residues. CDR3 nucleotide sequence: TGCGCCAGCAGCTTGGGGCCCAGGGTAAATGAAAAACTGTTTTTT. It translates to CASSLGPRVNEKLFF.

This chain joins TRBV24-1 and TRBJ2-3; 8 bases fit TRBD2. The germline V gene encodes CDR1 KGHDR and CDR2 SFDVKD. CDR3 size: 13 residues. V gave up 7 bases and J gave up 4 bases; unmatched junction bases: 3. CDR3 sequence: CATSGGAPDTQYF. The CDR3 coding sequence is TGTGCCACCAGCGGGGGGGCCCCAGATACGCAGTATTTT.

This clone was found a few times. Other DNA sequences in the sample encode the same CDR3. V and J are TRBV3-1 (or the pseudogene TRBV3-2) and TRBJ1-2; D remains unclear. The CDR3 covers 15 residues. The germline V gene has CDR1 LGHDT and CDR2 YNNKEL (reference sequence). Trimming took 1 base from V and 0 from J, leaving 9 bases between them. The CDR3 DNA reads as TGTGCCAGCAGCCAAGGAGGGAGAGCTAACTATGGCTACACCTTC. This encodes CASSQGGRANYGYTF.

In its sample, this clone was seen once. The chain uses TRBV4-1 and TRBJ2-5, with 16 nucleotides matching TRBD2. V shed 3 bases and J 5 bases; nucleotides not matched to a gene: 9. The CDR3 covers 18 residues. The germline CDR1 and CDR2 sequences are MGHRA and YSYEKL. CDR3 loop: CASSHLPGLAGGRETQYF. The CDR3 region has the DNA TGCGCCAGCAGCCATCTCCCGGGACTAGCGGGGGGGCGGGAGACCCAGTACTTC.

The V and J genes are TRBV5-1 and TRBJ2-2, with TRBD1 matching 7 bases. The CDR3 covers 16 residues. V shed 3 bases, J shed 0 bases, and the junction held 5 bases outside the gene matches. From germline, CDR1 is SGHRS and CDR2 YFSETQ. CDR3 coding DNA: TGCGCCAGCAGCTCCCCGGGACAGTCGAACACCGGGGAGCTGTTTTTT. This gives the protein CASSSPGQSNTGELFF.

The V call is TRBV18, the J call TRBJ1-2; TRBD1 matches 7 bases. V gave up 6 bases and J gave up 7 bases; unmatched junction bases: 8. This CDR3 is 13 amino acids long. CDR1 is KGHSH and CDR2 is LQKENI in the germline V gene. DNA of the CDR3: TGTGCCAGCTCCCGAACAGGGGTTGCTGGCTACACCTTC. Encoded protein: CASSRTGVAGYTF. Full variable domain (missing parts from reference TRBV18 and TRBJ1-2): NAGVMQNPRHLVRRRGQEARLRCSPMKGHSHVYWYRQLPEEGLKFMVYLQKENIIDESGMPKERFSAEFPKEGPSILRIQQVVRGDSAAYFCASSRTGVAGYTFGSGTRLTVV.

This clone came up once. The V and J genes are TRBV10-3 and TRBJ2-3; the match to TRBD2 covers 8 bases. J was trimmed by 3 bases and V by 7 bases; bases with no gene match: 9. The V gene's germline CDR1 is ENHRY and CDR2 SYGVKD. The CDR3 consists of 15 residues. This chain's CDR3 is CAITPRRGATDTQYF. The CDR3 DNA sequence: TGTGCCATCACCCCTCGGCGGGGGGCGACAGATACGCAGTATTTT.

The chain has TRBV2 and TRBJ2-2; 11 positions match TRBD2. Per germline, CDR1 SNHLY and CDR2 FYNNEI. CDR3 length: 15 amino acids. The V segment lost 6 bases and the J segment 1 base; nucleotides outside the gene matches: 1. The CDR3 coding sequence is TGTGCCAGCAGGGGGACTAGCGGGAACACCGGGGAGCTGTTTTTT. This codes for CASRGTSGNTGELFF.

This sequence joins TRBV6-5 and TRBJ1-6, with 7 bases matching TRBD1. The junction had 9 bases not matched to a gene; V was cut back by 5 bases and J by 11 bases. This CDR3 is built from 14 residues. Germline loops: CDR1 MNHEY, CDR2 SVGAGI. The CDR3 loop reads CASSKYRGLAPLHF. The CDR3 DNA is TGTGCCAGCAGTAAATACAGGGGTTTGGCACCCCTCCACTTT.

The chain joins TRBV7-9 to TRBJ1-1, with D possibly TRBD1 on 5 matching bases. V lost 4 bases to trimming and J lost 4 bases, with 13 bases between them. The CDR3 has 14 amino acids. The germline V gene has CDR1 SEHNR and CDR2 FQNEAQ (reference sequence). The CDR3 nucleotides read TGTGCCAGCAGCTCTTCTTCAAGGGGCACTGAAGCTTTCTTT. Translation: CASSSSSRGTEAFF.

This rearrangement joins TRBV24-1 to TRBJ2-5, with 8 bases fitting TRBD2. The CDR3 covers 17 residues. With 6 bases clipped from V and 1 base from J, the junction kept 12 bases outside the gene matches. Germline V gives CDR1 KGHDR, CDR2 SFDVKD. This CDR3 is CATSYTGLRGVQETQYF. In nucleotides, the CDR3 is TGTGCCACCAGTTATACAGGGTTGCGGGGGGTCCAAGAGACCCAGTACTTC.

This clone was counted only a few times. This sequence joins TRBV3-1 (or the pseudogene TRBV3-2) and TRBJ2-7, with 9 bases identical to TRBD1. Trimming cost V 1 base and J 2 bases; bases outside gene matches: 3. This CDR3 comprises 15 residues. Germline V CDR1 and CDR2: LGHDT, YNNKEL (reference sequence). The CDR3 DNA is TGTGCCAGCAGCCAAGCCGGGACAGGGCCCTACGAGCAGTACTTC. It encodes CASSQAGTGPYEQYF.

The CDR3 bases are TGTGCCAGCAGTTACAGCGGGGGGCCCCACAATGAGCAGTTCTTC. Residues: CASSYSGGPHNEQFF. J is TRBJ2-1 and V is TRBV6-5, with 9 nucleotides matching TRBD2. CDR1 is MNHEY, CDR2 SVGAGI, per germline. CDR3 length: 15 residues. The V gene end was trimmed by 2 bases and the J gene end by 5 bases; junction bases not matched to a gene: 4.

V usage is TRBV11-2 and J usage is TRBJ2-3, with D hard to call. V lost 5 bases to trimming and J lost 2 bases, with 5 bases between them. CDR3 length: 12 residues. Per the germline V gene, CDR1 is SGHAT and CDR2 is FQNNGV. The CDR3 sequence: CASSLNTDTQYF. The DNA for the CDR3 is TGTGCCAGCAGCCTAAACACAGATACGCAGTATTTT.

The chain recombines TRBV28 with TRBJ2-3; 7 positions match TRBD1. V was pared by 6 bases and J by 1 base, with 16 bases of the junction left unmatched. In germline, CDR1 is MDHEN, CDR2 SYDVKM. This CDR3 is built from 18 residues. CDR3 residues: CASRAQANRGYGTDTQYF. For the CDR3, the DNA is TGTGCCAGCAGGGCCCAAGCGAACAGGGGTTATGGCACAGATACGCAGTATTTT.

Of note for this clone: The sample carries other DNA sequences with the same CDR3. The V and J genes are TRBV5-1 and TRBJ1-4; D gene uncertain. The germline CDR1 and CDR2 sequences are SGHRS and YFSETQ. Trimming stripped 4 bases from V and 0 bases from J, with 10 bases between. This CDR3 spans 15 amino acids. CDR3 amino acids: CASSLRGATNEKLFF. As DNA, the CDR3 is TGCGCCAGCAGCCTGAGAGGAGCAACTAATGAAAAACTGTTTTTT. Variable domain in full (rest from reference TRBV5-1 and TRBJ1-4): KAGVTQTPRYLIKTRGQQVTLSCSPISGHRSVSWYQQTPGQGLQFLFEYFSETQRNKGNFPGRFSGRQFSNSRSEMNVSTLELGDSALYLCASSLRGATNEKLFFGSGTQLSVL.

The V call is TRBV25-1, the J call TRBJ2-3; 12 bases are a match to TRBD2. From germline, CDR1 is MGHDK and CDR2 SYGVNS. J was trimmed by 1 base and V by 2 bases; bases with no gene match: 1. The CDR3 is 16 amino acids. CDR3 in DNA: TGTGCCAGCAGTGAACGGACTAGCGGGGGCACAGATACGCAGTATTTT. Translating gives CASSERTSGGTDTQYF.

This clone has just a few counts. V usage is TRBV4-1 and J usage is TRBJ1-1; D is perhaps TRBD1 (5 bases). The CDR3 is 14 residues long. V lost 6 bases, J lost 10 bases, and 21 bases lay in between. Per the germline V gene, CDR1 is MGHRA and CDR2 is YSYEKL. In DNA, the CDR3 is TGCGCCAGCAGTCCTCCGGTGGGACTGGACATAGCTTTCTTT. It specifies CASSPPVGLDIAFF.

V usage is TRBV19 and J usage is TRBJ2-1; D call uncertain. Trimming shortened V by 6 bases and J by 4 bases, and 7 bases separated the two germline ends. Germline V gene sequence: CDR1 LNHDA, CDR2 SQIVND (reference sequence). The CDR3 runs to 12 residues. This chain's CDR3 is CASSHSYNEQFF. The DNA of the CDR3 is TGTGCCAGTAGCCACAGTTACAATGAGCAGTTCTTC.

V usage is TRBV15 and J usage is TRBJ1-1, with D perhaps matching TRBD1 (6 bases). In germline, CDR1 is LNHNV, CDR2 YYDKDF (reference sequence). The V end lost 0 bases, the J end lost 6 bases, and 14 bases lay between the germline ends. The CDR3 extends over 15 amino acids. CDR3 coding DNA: TGTGCCACCAGCAGAGAGGGACACCCCGGGGCTGAAGCTTTCTTT. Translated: CATSREGHPGAEAFF. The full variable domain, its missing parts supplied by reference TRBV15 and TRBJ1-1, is DAMVIQNPRYQVTQFGKPVTLSCSQTLNHNVMYWYQQKSSQAPKLLFHYYDKDFNNEADTPDNFQSRRPNTSFCFLDIRSPGLGDTAMYLCATSREGHPGAEAFFGQGTRLTVV.

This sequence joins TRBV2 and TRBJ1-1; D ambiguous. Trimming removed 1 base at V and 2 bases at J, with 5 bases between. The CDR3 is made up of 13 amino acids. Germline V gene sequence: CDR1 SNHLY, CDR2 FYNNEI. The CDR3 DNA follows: TGTGCCAGCAGTGAAGATCAAAACACTGAAGCTTTCTTT. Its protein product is CASSEDQNTEAFF.